One sample yielded the 32 T cell receptor beta chains listed below, sequenced in a study of neoadjuvant anti-PD-1 for oral cavity cancer. Sequencing was performed with immunoSEQ multiplex PCR; in TCRdb, only in-frame clones are kept and a portion is missing. The sample has thousands of clones; around 77% are singletons. Sequenced material: PBMCs, taken before nivolumab (anti-PD-1) treatment. These receptor sequences come from a person aged 35-80 years with oral cavity squamous cell carcinoma.

In this sample, this clone turned up once. The chain recombines TRBV5-6 with TRBJ2-3; D is undetermined. The CDR3 sequence is 13 residues long. Germline CDR1 is SGHDT and CDR2 is YYEEEE. The V and J ends lost 5 bases and 6 bases respectively, with 13 bases between them. The CDR3 sequence: CASSSQAKDTQYF. In nucleotides, the CDR3 is TGTGCCAGCAGTTCACAAGCAAAGGATACGCAGTATTTT.

This clone was observed once. This rearrangement joins TRBV7-8 to TRBJ2-5; D ambiguous. CDR3 size: 13 residues. V was pared by 0 bases and J by 0 bases, with 2 bases between. Germline-derived CDR1 and CDR2 are SGHVS and FQNEAQ. This CDR3 is CASSLAHQETQYF. The CDR3 region has the DNA TGTGCCAGCAGCTTAGCGCACCAAGAGACCCAGTACTTC. The full variable domain, completed using reference TRBV7-8 and TRBJ2-5, is GAGVSQSPRYKVAKRGQDVALRCDPISGHVSLFWYQQALGQGPEFLTYFQNEAQLDKSGLPSDRFFAERPEGSVSTLKIQRTQQEDSAVYLCASSLAHQETQYFGPGTRLLVL.

This rearrangement joins TRBV9 to TRBJ2-7, with D possibly being TRBD1 or TRBD2 (5 bases each). V lost 0 bases, J lost 3 bases, and 13 bases lay in between. The length of the CDR3 is 15 residues. Germline CDR1 SGDLS, CDR2 YYNGEE. The CDR3 region is CASSVVPGAGYEQYF. In DNA, the CDR3 is TGTGCCAGCAGCGTAGTTCCTGGGGCGGGCTACGAGCAGTACTTC.

J is TRBJ1-5 and V is TRBV2, with 10 bases aligning to TRBD1. The V and J ends lost 6 bases and 0 bases, in that order; junction bases with no gene match: 5. The CDR3 is 16 amino acids. Germline V gene data show CDR1 as SNHLY and CDR2 as FYNNEI. CDR3 in amino acids: CASSARDRGSNQPQHF. For the CDR3, the DNA is TGTGCCAGCAGCGCCCGGGACAGGGGTAGCAATCAGCCCCAGCATTTT.

The V gene is TRBV29-1, the J gene TRBJ2-5; 14 nucleotides match TRBD2. Germline CDR1 is SQVTM and CDR2 is ANQGSEA. The CDR3 is made up of 14 amino acids. V lost 6 bases to trimming and J lost 5 bases; unmatched junction nucleotides: 5. CDR3 sequence reads: CSVTSGGARETQYF. CDR3 DNA sequence: TGCAGCGTGACTAGCGGGGGGGCCCGGGAGACCCAGTACTTC.

This clone was seen more than once but under ten times. The chain carries TRBV18 and TRBJ2-2; D call uncertain. Trimming stripped 0 bases from V and 3 bases from J, with 11 bases between. This CDR3 has 16 amino acids. In germline, CDR1 is KGHSH, CDR2 LQKENI. The CDR3 reads CASSPPAGPHTGELFF. DNA for the CDR3: TGTGCCAGCTCACCACCGGCAGGCCCACACACCGGGGAGCTGTTTTTT.

The CDR3 coding sequence is TGTGCCAGCAGCCGGGACAGGGGGCACGGGGCCAATCAGCCCCAGCATTTT. It translates to CASSRDRGHGANQPQHF. The chain joins TRBV7-2 to TRBJ1-5; 12 nucleotides line up with TRBD1. The CDR3 is made up of 17 amino acids. Germline assignment: CDR1 SGHTA and CDR2 FQGNSA. The J segment lost 3 bases and the V segment lost 5 bases, leaving 8 bases of the junction unmatched. Full variable domain (outside the CDR3, taken from reference TRBV7-2 and TRBJ1-5): GAGVSQSPSNKVTEKGKDVELRCDPISGHTALYWYRQSLGQGLEFLIYFQGNSAPDKSGLPSDRFSAERTGGSVSTLTIQRTQQEDSAVYLCASSRDRGHGANQPQHFGDGTRLSIL.

This clone was seen a single time. The rearrangement uses TRBV4-1 and TRBJ1-4, with a possible D match to TRBD1 (5 bases). Deletions cut 5 bases from V and 5 bases from J, with 18 bases between. CDR1 is MGHRA, CDR2 YSYEKL, per germline. This CDR3 spans 16 amino acids. CDR3 nucleotides: TGCGCCAGCAGCTCCCGGCCCAGGGTAGACAATGAAAAACTGTTTTTT. It yields the protein CASSSRPRVDNEKLFF.

The chain uses TRBV4-1 and TRBJ2-6, with a possible D match to TRBD1 (5 bases). The CDR3 runs to 16 residues. Per germline, CDR1 MGHRA and CDR2 YSYEKL. V lost 3 bases, J lost 0 bases, and 9 bases lay in between. This CDR3 reads CASSHSTGSGANVLTF. The CDR3, as DNA: TGCGCCAGCAGCCACTCAACAGGCTCTGGGGCCAACGTCCTGACTTTC.

By share, this clone ranks as medium-sized. The chain combines TRBV29-1 with TRBJ1-1; D uncertain. The V gene's germline CDR1 is SQVTM and CDR2 ANQGSEA. The CDR3 has 10 amino acids. V lost 3 bases and J lost 6, with 5 bases in between. The CDR3, as DNA: TGCAGCGTTGAGGTGGCTGAAGCTTTCTTT. It codes for CSVEVAEAFF. Based on the CDR3 plus reference TRBV29-1 and TRBJ1-1, the full variable domain is SAVISQKPSRDICQRGTSLTIQCQVDSQVTMMFWYRQQPGQSLTLIATANQGSEATYESGFVIDKFPISRPNLTFSTLTVSNMSPEDSSIYLCSVEVAEAFFGQGTRLTVV.

V and J are TRBV18 and TRBJ1-4; possible D gene TRBD1, 6 bases. V was cut by 6 bases and J by 7 bases, with 18 bases left in between. CDR3 length: 15 residues. Germline V gene sequence: CDR1 KGHSH, CDR2 LQKENI. The CDR3 sequence: CASSPPGRGSEKLFF. The CDR3 bases are TGTGCCAGCTCGCCGCCAGGCAGGGGTAGTGAAAAACTGTTTTTT.

This sequence joins TRBV6-1 and TRBJ2-1; D is perhaps TRBD1 (5 bases). V gave up 2 bases and J gave up 9 bases, with 14 bases separating them. In germline, CDR1 is MNHNS, CDR2 SASEGT. The CDR3 totals 14 residues. CDR3 bases: TGTGCCAGCAGTGAACAGGGTAGGCTGGGTGAGCAGTTCTTC. Translating it yields CASSEQGRLGEQFF.

V and J are TRBV6-1 and TRBJ1-2; 7 bases fit TRBD1. V was clipped by 3 bases and J by 3 bases; unmatched bases: 7. Germline-derived CDR1 and CDR2 are MNHNS and SASEGT. This CDR3 has 15 residues. CDR3 residues: CASSDIGQEDYGYTF. CDR3 nucleotides: TGTGCCAGCAGTGATATAGGACAGGAGGACTATGGCTACACCTTC.

This sequence joins TRBV4-3 and TRBJ1-1; maybe TRBD1 (6 bases). The CDR3 is 14 residues long. With 0 bases removed from V and 7 bases from J, the gap between germline ends came to 12 bases. Looked up from germline, CDR1 is LGHNA and CDR2 is YSLEER. CDR3 sequence reads: CASSQEWGQGEAFF. CDR3 nucleotide sequence: TGCGCCAGCAGCCAAGAGTGGGGGCAGGGTGAAGCTTTCTTT.

The V call is TRBV7-2, the J call TRBJ2-6, with D perhaps matching TRBD1 (6 bases). Deletions cut 4 bases from V and 2 bases from J, with 9 bases between. Germline CDR1 and CDR2: SGHTA and FQGNSA. The CDR3 extends over 15 amino acids. The CDR3 region is CASSWTAAGANVLTF. The CDR3, as DNA: TGTGCCAGCAGCTGGACAGCAGCTGGGGCCAACGTCCTGACTTTC.

This chain joins TRBV14 and TRBJ1-1; D is undetermined. Germline assignment: CDR1 SGHDN and CDR2 FVKESK. The V gene lost 4 bases and the J gene lost 3 bases, with 9 bases spanning the gap. The CDR3 sequence is 13 residues long. The CDR3 here is CASSLQIDTEAFF. The CDR3 coding sequence is TGTGCCAGCAGCCTACAAATAGACACTGAAGCTTTCTTT.

The V and J genes are TRBV29-1 and TRBJ1-2; no clear D. V lost 6 bases, J lost 1 base, and 12 bases lay in between. Looked up from germline, CDR1 is SQVTM and CDR2 is ANQGSEA. This CDR3 comprises 13 residues. Here the CDR3 DNA reads TGCAGCGTGGCTTTGGGGTTTAACTATGGCTACACCTTC. Protein: CSVALGFNYGYTF.

The chain recombines TRBV4-1 with TRBJ1-5; no definite D call. Germline V CDR1 and CDR2: MGHRA, YSYEKL. Trimming pared 2 bases from V and 0 bases from J, leaving 8 bases between. CDR3 length: 15 amino acids. The CDR3 region has the DNA TGCGCCAGCAGCCAATTTGACAATAGCAATCAGCCCCAGCATTTT. The encoded protein is CASSQFDNSNQPQHF.

This chain joins TRBV19 and TRBJ1-2; D is unresolved. The CDR3 length is 13 residues. Germline-derived CDR1 and CDR2 are LNHDA and SQIVND (reference sequence). The V gene lost 1 base and the J gene lost 8 bases, with 11 bases spanning the gap. The DNA for the CDR3 is TGTGCCAGTAGTATAGTGAATGGAAGGGGCTACACCTTC. It translates to CASSIVNGRGYTF.

J is TRBJ2-7 and V is TRBV10-3; TRBD1 agrees at 11 bases. With V trimmed by 6 bases and J by 6 bases, 10 bases remained unmatched. Germline V gene sequence: CDR1 ENHRY, CDR2 SYGVKD. The CDR3 is 15 amino acids. The CDR3 region is CAISDKGTGGTEQYF. CDR3 bases: TGTGCCATCAGCGATAAAGGGACAGGGGGGACCGAGCAGTACTTC.

The chain is built from TRBV27 and TRBJ1-1, with TRBD1 matching over 11 bases. From germline, CDR1 is MNHEY and CDR2 SMNVEV (reference sequence). There are 13 residues in the CDR3. The V gene end was trimmed by 5 bases and the J gene end by 9 bases; junction bases not matched to a gene: 5. CDR3 sequence (DNA): TGTGCCAGCAGTACCCCGGACAGGGGGCAAGCTTTCTTT. Encoded protein: CASSTPDRGQAFF.

This clone has just a few counts. V usage is TRBV7-9 and J usage is TRBJ2-7; D ambiguous. The CDR3 consists of 13 residues. V was cut by 1 base and J by 0 bases, with 4 bases left in between. CDR1 and CDR2 (germline): SEHNR, FQNEAQ (reference sequence). As DNA, the CDR3 is TGTGCCAGCAGCTTAGACGACTCCTACGAGCAGTACTTC. Translating gives CASSLDDSYEQYF.

This sequence joins TRBV5-4 and TRBJ2-1, with TRBD2 matching 12 bases. The V gene end was trimmed by 2 bases and the J gene end by 14 bases; junction bases not matched to a gene: 5. CDR1 SGHNT and CDR2 YYREEE come from the germline V gene (reference sequence). CDR3 length: 13 amino acids. DNA of the CDR3: TGTGCCAGCAGCTTAACTAGCGGGGGGAAAAAGTTCTTC. Protein: CASSLTSGGKKFF.

The rearrangement uses TRBV9 and TRBJ2-1; 9 bases align to TRBD1. Germline V gene data show CDR1 as SGDLS and CDR2 as YYNGEE. Trimming cost V 5 bases and J 9 bases; bases outside gene matches: 9. The CDR3 contains 14 residues. The CDR3 spells CASRLGQGVGEQFF. The CDR3 region has the DNA TGTGCCAGCAGGCTGGGACAGGGTGTTGGTGAGCAGTTCTTC.

The chain has TRBV5-1 and TRBJ2-1; unclear D gene. V lost 0 bases to trimming and J lost 2 bases, with 6 bases between them. From germline, CDR1 is SGHRS and CDR2 YFSETQ. CDR3 length equals 14 residues. The CDR3: CASSLGDTYNEQFF. The CDR3 DNA is TGCGCCAGCAGCTTGGGCGACACCTACAATGAGCAGTTCTTC.

V gene TRBV7-2 combines with J gene TRBJ2-7; unclear D gene. CDR1 is SGHTA, CDR2 FQGNSA, per germline. The CDR3 contains 15 residues. The V end lost 2 bases, the J end lost 1 base, and 12 bases lay between the germline ends. The CDR3 is CASSLRGRSSYEQYF. DNA for the CDR3: TGTGCCAGCAGCTTAAGAGGACGGAGTTCCTACGAGCAGTACTTC.

The chain has TRBV5-4 and TRBJ1-6; the match to TRBD1 covers 7 bases. J lost 9 bases, V lost 3 bases, and 6 bases had no gene match. CDR1 and CDR2 from the germline V gene are SGHNT and YYREEE (reference sequence). CDR3 length: 14 amino acids. The CDR3 region is CASSSRDSSSPLHF. CDR3 DNA sequence: TGTGCCAGCAGCTCACGGGACAGCAGTTCACCCCTCCACTTT.

The V and J genes are TRBV7-3 and TRBJ2-1; D uncertain. CDR3 length: 15 residues. V lost 5 bases and J lost 4, with 15 bases in between. The germline V gene encodes CDR1 SGHTA and CDR2 FQGTGA. The CDR3 DNA reads as TGTGCCAGCAGCCCGGCGATGGGCACGTACAATGAGCAGTTCTTC. Encoded protein: CASSPAMGTYNEQFF.

The CDR3, as DNA: TGTGCCAGCAGCTCCAGGGGGGTGAACACTGAAGCTTTCTTT. It codes for CASSSRGVNTEAFF. The gene calls are TRBV5-4 and TRBJ1-1; 7 nucleotides align to TRBD1. J gave up 0 bases and V 3 bases, and 2 bases lay outside the gene matches. CDR3 length: 14 amino acids. The germline CDR1 and CDR2 sequences are SGHNT and YYREEE (reference sequence).

V and J are TRBV19 and TRBJ2-2; 13 positions agree with TRBD2. The CDR3 loop spans 21 amino acids. J gave up 3 bases and V 4 bases, and 17 bases lay outside the gene matches. Germline V gene lookup returns CDR1 LNHDA and CDR2 SQIVND (reference sequence). In DNA, the CDR3 is TGTGCCAGTAGTACCCGTACTAGCGGGGGGGCCTTACTTTGGGACACCGGGGAGCTGTTTTTT. Translation gives CASSTRTSGGALLWDTGELFF.

The chain couples TRBV5-5 to TRBJ1-2, with TRBD1 identical over 9 bases. The junction had 9 bases not matched to a gene; V was cut back by 0 bases and J by 0 bases. The CDR3 runs 18 residues. Germline CDR1 is SGHKS and CDR2 is YYEKEE (reference sequence). CDR3 region: CASSLAGGQGFSNYGYTF. CDR3 nucleotide sequence: TGTGCCAGCAGCTTGGCCGGGGGACAGGGTTTCTCTAACTATGGCTACACCTTC.

V gene TRBV13 combines with J gene TRBJ1-1; D is unresolved. CDR3 length: 18 residues. V dropped 5 bases and J dropped 0 bases, with 22 bases sitting between them. Germline V gives CDR1 PRHDT, CDR2 FYEKMQ (reference sequence). In DNA, the CDR3 is TGTGCCAGCAGCGGCCCGGAACAATATTTTCTAGTGAACACTGAAGCTTTCTTT. It is translated as CASSGPEQYFLVNTEAFF. The full variable domain, completed using reference TRBV13 and TRBJ1-1, is AAGVIQSPRHLIKEKRETATLKCYPIPRHDTVYWYQQGPGQDPQFLISFYEKMQSDKGSIPDRFSAQQFSDYHSELNMSSLELGDSALYFCASSGPEQYFLVNTEAFFGQGTRLTVV.